The 9 T cell receptor beta chains reported below all come from one sample, sequenced in a study of spatial heterogeneity in lung cancer. Time point here: sample taken at primary tumor resection. TCRs were sequenced from unsorted whole RNA of tumor, nontumor lung or PBMC. In TCRdb, the 5' RACE reads were re-called with MiXCR into one record per CDR3 protein. In the table there are some 47,000 distinct CDR3 sequences, 7.5% to 8% of which are singletons. Sample: PBMCs, taken at surgery. All receptors derive from a female donor with early-stage non-small cell lung cancer.

This chain uses TRBV27 with TRBJ2-7; D possibly uses TRBD1 or TRBD2 (6 bases each). Trimming took off 4 bases at V and 5 bases at J, with 24 bases between the two ends. Per the germline V gene, CDR1 is MNHEY and CDR2 is SMNVEV (reference sequence). This CDR3 has 17 residues. CDR3 region: CASSSLKFEPGANEQYF. The DNA of the CDR3 is TGTGCCAGCAGTTCCTTAAAATTTGAACCGGGGGCCAACGAGCAGTACTTC.

This clonotype was counted at least ten times. The rearrangement links TRBV3-1 to TRBJ1-3, with D uncertain. The CDR3 covers 15 residues. Deletions cut 3 bases from V and 4 bases from J, with 13 bases between. Per the germline V gene, CDR1 is LGHDT and CDR2 is YNNKEL (reference sequence). The CDR3 loop reads CASSQGRSGGNTIYF. CDR3 coding DNA: TGTGCCAGCAGCCAGGGTCGGTCCGGCGGAAACACCATATATTTT.

This clonotype has ten or more counts. CDR3 DNA: TGTGCCAGCAGCTTACAGGGGTGGCTTACCGGGGAGCTGTTTTTT. Translation gives CASSLQGWLTGELFF. The chain recombines TRBV6-5 with TRBJ2-2; 7 positions match TRBD1. The V and J ends lost 6 bases and 5 bases, in that order; junction bases with no gene match: 9. CDR3 length: 15 residues. The germline V gene encodes CDR1 MNHEY and CDR2 SVGAGI.

In this sample, this clonotype turned up many times. DNA for the CDR3: TGTGCCAGCAGCTTAGGACTAGCGATATCACACGAGCAGTACTTC. It yields the protein CASSLGLAISHEQYF. The V and J genes are TRBV11-2 and TRBJ2-7; 8 positions match TRBD2. Germline values: CDR1 SGHAT, CDR2 FQNNGV. V lost 1 base, J lost 5 bases, and 7 bases stayed unmatched. The CDR3 spans 15 residues.

By frequency in the sample, this clonotype is medium-sized. The J gene is TRBJ1-6, the V gene TRBV20-1; D gene uncertain. V lost 0 bases and J 5 bases, leaving 11 bases between the germline ends. There are 15 residues in the CDR3. CDR1 DFQATT and CDR2 SNEGSKA come from the germline V gene (reference sequence). As DNA, the CDR3 is TGCAGTGCTAGAGATGGGCCCCCGAATAATTCACCCCTCCACTTT. It codes for CSARDGPPNNSPLHF.

This clonotype has at least ten counts. The rearrangement uses TRBV7-9 and TRBJ2-2; D may be TRBD2 (5 bases). V was shortened by 1 base and J by 2 bases, with 11 bases between the two germline ends. Germline V lookup: CDR1 SEHNR, CDR2 FQNEAQ (reference sequence). The CDR3 is 16 residues long. The CDR3 loop is CASSLGRERNTGELFF. CDR3 in DNA: TGTGCCAGCAGCTTAGGCCGGGAAAGAAACACCGGGGAGCTGTTTTTT.

This clonotype was detected only a few times. V gene TRBV10-3 combines with J gene TRBJ2-3, with TRBD1 matching over 7 bases. The V gene's germline CDR1 is ENHRY and CDR2 SYGVKD. The CDR3 runs to 14 residues. V was clipped by 7 bases and J by 0 bases; unmatched bases: 4. The CDR3 coding sequence is TGTGCCATCACCCTGGGACAGAGCACAGATACGCAGTATTTT. Its protein product is CAITLGQSTDTQYF.

This clonotype has just a few counts. The gene calls are TRBV19 and TRBJ2-6, with D unresolved. Trimming took off 5 bases at V and 1 base at J, with 12 bases between the two ends. This CDR3 is 16 amino acids long. From germline, CDR1 is LNHDA and CDR2 SQIVND (reference sequence). CDR3 protein: CASSHGQRSGANVLTF. The CDR3 coding sequence is TGTGCCAGTAGTCACGGCCAAAGATCTGGGGCCAACGTCCTGACTTTC.

V and J are TRBV20-1 and TRBJ2-7; possible D gene TRBD1, 6 bases. The CDR3 runs to 14 residues. V was shortened by 5 bases and J by 2 bases, with 16 bases between the two germline ends. From germline, CDR1 is DFQATT and CDR2 SNEGSKA (reference sequence). The CDR3: CSAPIQGLTYEQYF. CDR3 coding DNA: TGCAGTGCTCCAATTCAGGGGTTAACCTACGAGCAGTACTTC.